Listed below are T cell receptor beta chains from one sample, sequenced in a study of T cells after posttransplantation cyclophosphamide. Sequenced by immunoSEQ multiplex PCR; TCRdb stores in-frame clones only, minus some. The table lists tens of thousands of clones, about 76% of them singletons, with about 0.61% in the top ten. Sequencing was carried out using memory CD4+ T cells sorted from PBMCs. The receptors were gathered from an older woman in good health, CMV-negative, and a related stem cell transplant donor. Both conserved end residues are part of each CDR3. D genes are given only for firm matches. Expanded clones are given a class, and other clones once, few, many or no size at all.

v_gene,d_gene,j_gene,abundance,len,CDR3nt,CDR3aa
TRBV29-1,NA,TRBJ1-1,NA,13,TGCAGCGCCGGCACAGGGTTCAACACTGAAGCTTTCTTT,CSAGTGFNTEAFF
TRBV7-2,TRBD2,TRBJ2-7,NA,16,TGTGCCAGCAGCTTAGAAGCTAGCGGGAGGGCCTACGAGCAGTACTTC,CASSLEASGRAYEQYF
TRBV19,NA,TRBJ1-1,NA,16,TGTGCCAGTAGTACGGGAGTTGGTGGGGGTCTGGCTGAAGCTTTCTTT,CASSTGVGGGLAEAFF
TRBV30,NA,TRBJ1-5,once,13,TGTGCCTGGAGTTCGGGGGGGAATCAGCCCCAGCATTTT,CAWSSGGNQPQHF
TRBV19,NA,TRBJ1-1,NA,14,TGTGCCACAAGGGGCAGTTTAAGGAACACTGAAGCTTTCTTT,CATRGSLRNTEAFF
TRBV5-1,TRBD1,TRBJ2-1,NA,15,TGCGCCAGCAGCTCGAACAGGGGCTCCTACAATGAGCAGTTCTTC,CASSSNRGSYNEQFF
TRBV5-4,NA,TRBJ2-6,NA,17,TGTGCCAGCAGCTGGGGGGGGCGGGATGGAGGGGCCAACGTCCTGACTTTC,CASSWGGRDGGANVLTF
TRBV9,TRBD2,TRBJ2-3,NA,15,TGTGCCAGCAGCCCACTAGCGGGGGAAGTGGATACGCAGTATTTT,CASSPLAGEVDTQYF
TRBV7-8,TRBD1,TRBJ1-5,NA,18,TGTGCCAGCAGCTTAGGATCTACAGGGGGCGCGGGAAGTCAGCCCCAGCATTTT,CASSLGSTGGAGSQPQHF
TRBV6-1,NA,TRBJ2-2,few,15,TGTGCCAGCATGTGGGGCCTAACCCTCAGGGGGGAGCTGTTTTTT,CASMWGLTLRGELFF
TRBV6-5,TRBD2,TRBJ2-1,NA,15,TGTGCCAGCAGCCTAGCGGGGGGGACCTACAATGAGCAGTTCTTC,CASSLAGGTYNEQFF
TRBV5-1,TRBD2,TRBJ2-5,NA,17,TGCGCCAGCAGCGGAGCCGGGACTAGGAGTTGGGGAGAGACCCAGTACTTC,CASSGAGTRSWGETQYF
TRBV30,NA,TRBJ1-5,few,9,TGTGCCTGGACTCGGCCCCAGCATTTT,CAWTRPQHF
TRBV11-3,NA,TRBJ1-1,NA,13,TGTGCCAGCAGCTTATTCGTTAACACTGAAGCTTTCTTT,CASSLFVNTEAFF
TRBV2,NA,TRBJ2-7,NA,13,TGTGCCAGCAGTGGCCAACCCGGAGGGGAGCAGTACTTC,CASSGQPGGEQYF
TRBV28,NA,TRBJ2-7,NA,13,TGTGCCAGCAGTCTCCCGTCCCTCGGGTGGCAGTACTTC,CASSLPSLGWQYF
TRBV19,NA,TRBJ2-7,NA,15,TGTGCCAGTAGTTATTCGAGCGAAAGCTCCTACGAGCAGTACTTC,CASSYSSESSYEQYF
TRBV19,TRBD1,TRBJ1-1,NA,15,TGTGCCAGTAGTATGGCAGGGGGCGTGAGGACTGAAGCTTTCTTT,CASSMAGGVRTEAFF
TRBV6-6,TRBD1,TRBJ2-7,NA,14,TGTGCCAGCAGTCGTCGACAGGGAAAGGACGAGCAGTACTTC,CASSRRQGKDEQYF
TRBV9,NA,TRBJ2-3,NA,17,TGTGCCAGCAGCTTATACACTCCGGGACAAGGTCGTGATACGCAGTATTTT,CASSLYTPGQGRDTQYF
TRBV6-5,TRBD1,TRBJ1-2,NA,14,TGTGCCAGCAGAAGTACAGGGGCCCCCATGGGCTACACCTTC,CASRSTGAPMGYTF
TRBV28,TRBD1,TRBJ2-1,NA,13,TGTGCCAGCAGCGGGACAGACTACAATGAGCAGTTCTTC,CASSGTDYNEQFF
TRBV9,TRBD2,TRBJ2-2,NA,17,TGTGCCAGCAGCGTAGAATCGCTAGCGGGGGGGCTCGGGGAGCTGTTTTTT,CASSVESLAGGLGELFF
TRBV7-9,TRBD1,TRBJ2-7,NA,16,TGTGCCAGCAGCCCCGGGACAGACCTATTCTCCTACGAGCAGTACTTC,CASSPGTDLFSYEQYF
TRBV6-5,TRBD2,TRBJ2-4,once,12,TGTGCCAGCAGTCCTAGCGGGAGTGGATGGCGGTTC,CASSPSGSGWRF
TRBV6-5,TRBD2,TRBJ2-3,NA,16,TGTGCCAGCAGTTACTCGGGAGCGGGGGGCACAGATACGCAGTATTTT,CASSYSGAGGTDTQYF
TRBV7-3,NA,TRBJ2-5,NA,12,TGTGCCAGCAGCTTAGGTCGGGAGACCCAGTACTTC,CASSLGRETQYF
TRBV28,NA,TRBJ2-1,NA,19,TGTGCCAGCAGTTTTTTTGTTGGACCGGCCGGGAGTTCCTACAATGAGCAGTTCTTC,CASSFFVGPAGSSYNEQFF
TRBV29-1,NA,TRBJ2-2,NA,14,TGCAGCGTTGCTCAACAGGGTAGGACCGGGGAGCTGTTTTTT,CSVAQQGRTGELFF
TRBV28,TRBD1,TRBJ1-1,NA,14,TGTGCCAGCAGTTTAAAACTGAGGGGGCGGCAAGCTTTCTTT,CASSLKLRGRQAFF
TRBV19,NA,TRBJ1-6,NA,14,TGTGCCAGTAGTATGGCAGGGCGTAATTCACCCCTCCACTTT,CASSMAGRNSPLHF
TRBV5-1,NA,TRBJ2-3,NA,16,TGCGCCAGCAGCATCGGACAGGGAGGGTTCACAGATACGCAGTATTTT,CASSIGQGGFTDTQYF
TRBV7-9,NA,TRBJ1-2,few,12,TGTGCCAGCAGCGTCGACAGGAGAGGCTACACCTTC,CASSVDRRGYTF
TRBV5-4,NA,TRBJ1-2,NA,14,TGTGCCAGCAGCTTGAATCGGGGGGACTATGGCTACACCTTC,CASSLNRGDYGYTF
TRBV7-2,TRBD1,TRBJ1-1,NA,15,TGTGCCAGCAGCCCCCAGGGGGCCTTGAACACTGAAGCTTTCTTT,CASSPQGALNTEAFF
TRBV4-1,NA,TRBJ1-2,NA,17,TGCGCCAGCAGCCACGCGTTTGGGAGGAGTGCCCCTCAGGGCTACACCTTC,CASSHAFGRSAPQGYTF
TRBV4-3,NA,TRBJ1-1,NA,14,TGCGCCAGCAGCTTAGGAACAGGACACACTGAAGCTTTCTTT,CASSLGTGHTEAFF
TRBV7-3,TRBD2,TRBJ2-5,NA,16,TGTGCCAGCAGCTCCCTAGCGGGGGGCTCCCCGGGGACCCAGTACTTC,CASSSLAGGSPGTQYF
TRBV5-1,TRBD1,TRBJ1-6,NA,19,TGCGCCAGCAGCTTCTCGACAGGGGGCAGGAGCTCCTATAATTCACCCCTCCACTTT,CASSFSTGGRSSYNSPLHF
TRBV30,TRBD2,TRBJ2-1,NA,18,TGTGCCTGGAGATCTCTGCCGGGACTAGCGTCCCTCGGGGGGGAGCAGTTCTTC,CAWRSLPGLASLGGEQFF
TRBV5-4,TRBD2,TRBJ2-3,NA,15,TGTGCCAGCAGCCTGGCGGGGGGACGCACAGATACGCAGTATTTT,CASSLAGGRTDTQYF